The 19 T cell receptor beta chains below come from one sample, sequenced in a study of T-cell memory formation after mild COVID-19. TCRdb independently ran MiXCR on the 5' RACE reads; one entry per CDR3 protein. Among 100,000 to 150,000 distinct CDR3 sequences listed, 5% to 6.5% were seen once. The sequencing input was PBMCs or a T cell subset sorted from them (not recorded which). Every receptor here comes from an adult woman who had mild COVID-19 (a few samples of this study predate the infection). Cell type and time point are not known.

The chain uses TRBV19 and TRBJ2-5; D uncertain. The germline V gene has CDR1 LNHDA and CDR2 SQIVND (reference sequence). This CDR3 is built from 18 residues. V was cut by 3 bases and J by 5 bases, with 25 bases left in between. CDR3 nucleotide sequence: TGTGCCAGTAGTATTATCGGCTCGACGCACCCCCAATTGGAGACCCAGTACTTC. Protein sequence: CASSIIGSTHPQLETQYF.

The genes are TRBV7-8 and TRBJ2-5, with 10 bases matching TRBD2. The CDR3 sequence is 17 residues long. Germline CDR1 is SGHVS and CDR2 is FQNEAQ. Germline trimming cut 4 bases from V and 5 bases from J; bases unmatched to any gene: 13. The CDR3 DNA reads TGTGCCAGCAGCTCCCCAGGCAGCGGGGGGGCGCGGGAGACCCAGTACTTC. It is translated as CASSSPGSGGARETQYF.

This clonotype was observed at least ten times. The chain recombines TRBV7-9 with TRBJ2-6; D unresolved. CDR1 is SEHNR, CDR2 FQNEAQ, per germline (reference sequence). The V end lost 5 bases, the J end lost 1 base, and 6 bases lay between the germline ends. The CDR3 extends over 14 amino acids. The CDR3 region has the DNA TGTGCCAGCAGCCGGTCGTCTGGGGCCAACGTCCTGACTTTC. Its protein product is CASSRSSGANVLTF.

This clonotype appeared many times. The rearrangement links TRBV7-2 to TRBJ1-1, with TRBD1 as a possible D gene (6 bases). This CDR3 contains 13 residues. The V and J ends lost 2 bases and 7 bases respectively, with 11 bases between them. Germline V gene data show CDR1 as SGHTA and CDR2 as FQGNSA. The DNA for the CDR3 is TGTGCCAGCAGCTTATGGGGGCTTGGTGAAGCTTTCTTT. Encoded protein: CASSLWGLGEAFF. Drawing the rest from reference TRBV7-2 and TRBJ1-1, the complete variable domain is GAGVSQSPSNKVTEKGKDVELRCDPISGHTALYWYRQSLGQGLEFLIYFQGNSAPDKSGLPSDRFSAERTGGSVSTLTIQRTQQEDSAVYLCASSLWGLGEAFFGQGTRLTVV.

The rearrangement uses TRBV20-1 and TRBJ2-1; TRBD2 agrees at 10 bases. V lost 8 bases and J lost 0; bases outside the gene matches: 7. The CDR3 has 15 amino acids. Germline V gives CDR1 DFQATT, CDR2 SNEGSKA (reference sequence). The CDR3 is CSPDPSGSSYNEQFF. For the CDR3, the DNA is TGCAGTCCCGACCCTAGCGGGAGCTCCTACAATGAGCAGTTCTTC.

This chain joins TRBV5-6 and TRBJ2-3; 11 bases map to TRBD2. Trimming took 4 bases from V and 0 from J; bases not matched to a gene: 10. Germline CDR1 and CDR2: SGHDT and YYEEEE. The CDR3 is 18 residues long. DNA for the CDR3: TGTGCCAGCAGCCGACGGACTAGCGGGCCTACCAGCACAGATACGCAGTATTTT. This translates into CASSRRTSGPTSTDTQYF.

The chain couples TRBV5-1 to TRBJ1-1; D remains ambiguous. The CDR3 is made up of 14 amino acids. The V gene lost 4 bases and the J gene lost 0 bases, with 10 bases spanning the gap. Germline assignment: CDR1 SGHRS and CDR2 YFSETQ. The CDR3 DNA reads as TGCGCCAGCAGCCTCGGTAACATGAACACTGAAGCTTTCTTT. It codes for CASSLGNMNTEAFF.

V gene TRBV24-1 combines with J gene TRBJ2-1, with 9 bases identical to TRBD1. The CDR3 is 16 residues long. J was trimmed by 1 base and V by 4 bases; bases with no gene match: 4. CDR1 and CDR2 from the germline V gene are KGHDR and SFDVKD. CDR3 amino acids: CATSDYGQGSYNEQFF. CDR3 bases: TGTGCCACCAGTGACTACGGACAGGGGTCCTACAATGAGCAGTTCTTC.

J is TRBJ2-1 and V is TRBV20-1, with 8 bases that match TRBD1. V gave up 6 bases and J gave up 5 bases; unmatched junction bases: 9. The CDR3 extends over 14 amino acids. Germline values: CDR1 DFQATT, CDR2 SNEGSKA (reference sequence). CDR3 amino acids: CSAIDRGADNEQFF. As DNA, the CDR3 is TGCAGTGCGATCGACAGGGGAGCGGACAATGAGCAGTTCTTC.

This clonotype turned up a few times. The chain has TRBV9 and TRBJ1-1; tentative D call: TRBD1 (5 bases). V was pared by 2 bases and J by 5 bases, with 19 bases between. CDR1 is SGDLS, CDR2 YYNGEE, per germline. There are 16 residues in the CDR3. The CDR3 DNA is TGTGCCAGCAGCGTTTCCATTCCGGGACCGGGAACTGAAGCTTTCTTT. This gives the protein CASSVSIPGPGTEAFF.

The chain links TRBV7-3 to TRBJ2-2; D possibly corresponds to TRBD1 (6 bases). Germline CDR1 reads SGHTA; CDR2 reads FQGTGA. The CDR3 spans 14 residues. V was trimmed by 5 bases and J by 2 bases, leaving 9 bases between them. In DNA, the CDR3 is TGTGCCAGCAGCGAACAGGGAAACACCGGGGAGCTGTTTTTT. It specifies CASSEQGNTGELFF.

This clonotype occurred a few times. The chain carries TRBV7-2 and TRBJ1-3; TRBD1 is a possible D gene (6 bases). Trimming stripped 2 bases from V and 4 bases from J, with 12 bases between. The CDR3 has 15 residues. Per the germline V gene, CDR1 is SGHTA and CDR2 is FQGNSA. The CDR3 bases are TGTGCCAGCAGCTTACAGGGGTCTCCAGGAAACACCATATATTTT. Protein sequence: CASSLQGSPGNTIYF.

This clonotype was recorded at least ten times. CDR3 nucleotide sequence: TGCAGTGCTTACGATTCTAGCACAGATACGCAGTATTTT. Translation gives CSAYDSSTDTQYF. The chain joins TRBV20-1 to TRBJ2-3, with D unresolved. V shed 5 bases and J shed 0 bases, with 9 bases lying between them. The CDR3 runs 13 residues. Germline V gene data show CDR1 as DFQATT and CDR2 as SNEGSKA (reference sequence).

The DNA for the CDR3 is TGTGCCAGCAGTGGGACAGGGGGGTACGAGCAGTACTTC. Translating gives CASSGTGGYEQYF. The gene calls are TRBV27 and TRBJ2-7; TRBD1 matches at 11 bases. The V segment lost 5 bases and the J segment 4 bases; nucleotides outside the gene matches: 1. There are 13 residues in the CDR3. Germline V CDR1 and CDR2: MNHEY, SMNVEV (reference sequence).

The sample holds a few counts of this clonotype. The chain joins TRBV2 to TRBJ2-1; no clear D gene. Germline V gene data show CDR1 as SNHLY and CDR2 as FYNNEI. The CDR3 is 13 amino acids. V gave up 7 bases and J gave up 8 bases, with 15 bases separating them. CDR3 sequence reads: CASKGDWSDEQFF. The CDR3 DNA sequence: TGTGCCAGCAAAGGTGACTGGTCCGATGAGCAGTTCTTC.

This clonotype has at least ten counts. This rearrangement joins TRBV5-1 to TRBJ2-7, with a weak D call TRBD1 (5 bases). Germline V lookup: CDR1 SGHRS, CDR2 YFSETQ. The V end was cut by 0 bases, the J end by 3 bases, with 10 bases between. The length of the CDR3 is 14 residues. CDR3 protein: CASSLEGINYEQYF. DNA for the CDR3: TGCGCCAGCAGCTTGGAGGGGATCAACTACGAGCAGTACTTC.

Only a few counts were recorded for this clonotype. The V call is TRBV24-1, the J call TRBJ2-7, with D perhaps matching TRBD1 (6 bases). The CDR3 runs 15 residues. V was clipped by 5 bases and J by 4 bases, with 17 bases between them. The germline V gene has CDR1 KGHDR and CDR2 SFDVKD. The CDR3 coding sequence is TGTGCCACCAGTGGGTCTGGGCAGGGGTCTTACGAGCAGTACTTC. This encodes CATSGSGQGSYEQYF.

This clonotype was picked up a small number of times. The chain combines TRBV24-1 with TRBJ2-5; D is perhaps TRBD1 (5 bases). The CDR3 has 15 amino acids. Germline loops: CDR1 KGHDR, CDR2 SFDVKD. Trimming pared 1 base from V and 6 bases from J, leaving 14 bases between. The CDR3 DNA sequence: TGTGCCACCAGTGATTTTGGCCAGGGTGGTAAGACCCAGTACTTC. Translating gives CATSDFGQGGKTQYF.

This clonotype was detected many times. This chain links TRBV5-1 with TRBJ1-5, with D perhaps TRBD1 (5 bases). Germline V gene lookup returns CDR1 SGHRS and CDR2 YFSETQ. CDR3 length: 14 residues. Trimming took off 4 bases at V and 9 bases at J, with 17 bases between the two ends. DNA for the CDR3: TGCGCCAGCAGCGCTGACATGAGTGGGGGGCCCCAGCATTTT. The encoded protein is CASSADMSGGPQHF.